This T cell receptor beta chain is drawn from a study of blood T cell repertoires in COVID-19. Study information: The samples span acute and convalescent COVID-19 from the United States, Italy and Spain. The analysed material was cDNA or gDNA that came from T cells, B-cell-depleted T cells, or PBMCs.

V was cut by 5 bases and J by 2 bases, with 16 bases left in between. Per the germline V gene, CDR1 is GTSNPN and CDR2 is SVGIG (reference sequence). The CDR3 contains 14 residues. Study processing details: It was from reference gene primer amplification that nucleated cell counts were estimated. Sequenced by immunoSEQ multiplex PCR; TCRdb stores in-frame clones only, minus some. That table is the source of V, J and clone size, and D and trimming were worked out from the DNA. In the table there are 75,000 or so clones, less than 90% of which are singletons. This clonotype was obtained from a woman of 80 years or more with acute or convalescent COVID-19. The genes are TRBV30 and TRBJ2-7, with D possibly TRBD1 on 6 matching bases. Sample: peripheral blood. The CDR3 DNA reads TGTGCCTGGGGCCAGGGGCCGTCTACCTACGAGCAGTACTTC. As protein: CAWGQGPSTYEQYF.